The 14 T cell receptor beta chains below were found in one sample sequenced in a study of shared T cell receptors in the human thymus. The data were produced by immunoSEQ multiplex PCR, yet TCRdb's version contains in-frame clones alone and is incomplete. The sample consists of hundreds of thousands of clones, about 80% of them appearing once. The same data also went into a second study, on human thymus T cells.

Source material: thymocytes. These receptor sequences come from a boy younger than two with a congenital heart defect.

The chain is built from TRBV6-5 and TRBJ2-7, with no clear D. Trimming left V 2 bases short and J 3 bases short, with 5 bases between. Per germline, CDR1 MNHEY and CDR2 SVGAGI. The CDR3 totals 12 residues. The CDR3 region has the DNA TGTGCCAGCAGTTACAACTTCTACGAGCAGTACTTC. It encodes CASSYNFYEQYF.

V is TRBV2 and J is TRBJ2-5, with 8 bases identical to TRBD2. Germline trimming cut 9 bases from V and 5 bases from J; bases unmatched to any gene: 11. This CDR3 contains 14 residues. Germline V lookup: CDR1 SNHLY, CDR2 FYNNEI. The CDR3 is CARALGGGRETQYF. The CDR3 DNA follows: TGTGCCAGGGCGCTCGGGGGGGGCAGGGAGACCCAGTACTTC.

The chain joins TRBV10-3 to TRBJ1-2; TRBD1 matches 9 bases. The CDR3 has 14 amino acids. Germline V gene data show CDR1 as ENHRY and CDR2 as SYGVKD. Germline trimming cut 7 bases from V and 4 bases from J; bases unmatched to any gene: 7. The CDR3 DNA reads TGTGCCATCAATCCGGGACAGGGCACCTATGGCTACACCTTC. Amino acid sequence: CAINPGQGTYGYTF.

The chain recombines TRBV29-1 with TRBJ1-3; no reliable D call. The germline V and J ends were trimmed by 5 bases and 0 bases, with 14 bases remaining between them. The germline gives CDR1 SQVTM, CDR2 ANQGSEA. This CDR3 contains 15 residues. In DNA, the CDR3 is TGCAGCGTTTGGGCCCCCAATCTCTCTGGAAACACCATATATTTT. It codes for CSVWAPNLSGNTIYF.

The chain's CDR3 is CSATSGGELFF. The DNA for the CDR3 is TGCAGTGCAACATCGGGGGGGGAGCTGTTTTTT. The V and J genes are TRBV20-1 and TRBJ2-2; a weak D match, TRBD2 (5 bases). Per the germline V gene, CDR1 is DFQATT and CDR2 is SNEGSKA (reference sequence). The V gene lost 6 bases and the J gene lost 8 bases, with 10 bases spanning the gap. This CDR3 is 11 amino acids long.

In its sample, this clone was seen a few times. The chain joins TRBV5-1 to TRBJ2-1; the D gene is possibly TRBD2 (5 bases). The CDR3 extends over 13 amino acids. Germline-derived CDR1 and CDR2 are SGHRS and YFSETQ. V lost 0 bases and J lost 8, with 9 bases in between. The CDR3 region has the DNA TGCGCCAGCAGCTTGGAGGCGGGCGATGAGCAGTTCTTC. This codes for CASSLEAGDEQFF.

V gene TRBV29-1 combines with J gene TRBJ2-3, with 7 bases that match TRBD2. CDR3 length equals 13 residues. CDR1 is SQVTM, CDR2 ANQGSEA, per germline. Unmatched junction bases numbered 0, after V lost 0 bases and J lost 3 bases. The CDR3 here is CSVEEGGTDTQYF. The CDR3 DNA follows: TGCAGCGTTGAAGAGGGGGGGACAGATACGCAGTATTTT.

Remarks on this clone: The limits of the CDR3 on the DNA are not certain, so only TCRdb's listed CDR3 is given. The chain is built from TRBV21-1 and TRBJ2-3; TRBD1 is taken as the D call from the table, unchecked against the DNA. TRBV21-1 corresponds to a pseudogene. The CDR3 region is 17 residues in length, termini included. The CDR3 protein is CASSKFAPGTGTDTQYF.

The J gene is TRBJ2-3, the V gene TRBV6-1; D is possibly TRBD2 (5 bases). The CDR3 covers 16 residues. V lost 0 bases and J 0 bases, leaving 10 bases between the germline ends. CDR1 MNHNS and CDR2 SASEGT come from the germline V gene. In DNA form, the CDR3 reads TGTGCCAGCAGTGAAGCCGTGGGAGTCAGCACAGATACGCAGTATTTT. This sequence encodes CASSEAVGVSTDTQYF.

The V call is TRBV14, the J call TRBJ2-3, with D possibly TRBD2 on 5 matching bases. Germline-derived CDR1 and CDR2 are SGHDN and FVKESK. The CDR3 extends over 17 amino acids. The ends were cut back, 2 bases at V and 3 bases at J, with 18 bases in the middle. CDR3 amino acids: CASSQRSTKECTDTQYF. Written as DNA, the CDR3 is TGTGCCAGCAGCCAAAGGTCGACTAAAGAGTGTACAGATACGCAGTATTTT.

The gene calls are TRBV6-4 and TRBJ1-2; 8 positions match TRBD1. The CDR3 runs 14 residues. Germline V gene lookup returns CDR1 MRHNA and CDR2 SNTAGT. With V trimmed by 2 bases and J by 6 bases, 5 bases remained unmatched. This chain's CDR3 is CASSDTSGGDGYTF. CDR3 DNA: TGTGCCAGCAGTGACACTTCAGGGGGCGATGGCTACACCTTC.

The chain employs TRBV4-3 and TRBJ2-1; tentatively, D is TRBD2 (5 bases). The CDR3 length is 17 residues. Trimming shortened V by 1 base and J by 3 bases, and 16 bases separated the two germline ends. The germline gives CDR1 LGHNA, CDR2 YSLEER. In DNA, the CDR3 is TGCGCCAGCAGCCAAGGGCCTGCGGGTGTAAGCTACAATGAGCAGTTCTTC. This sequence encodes CASSQGPAGVSYNEQFF.

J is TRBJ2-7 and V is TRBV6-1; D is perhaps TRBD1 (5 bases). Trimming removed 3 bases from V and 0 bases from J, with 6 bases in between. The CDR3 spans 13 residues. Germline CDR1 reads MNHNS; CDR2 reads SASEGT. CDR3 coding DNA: TGTGCCAGCAGTGATGACAGCTCCTACGAGCAGTACTTC. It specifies CASSDDSSYEQYF.

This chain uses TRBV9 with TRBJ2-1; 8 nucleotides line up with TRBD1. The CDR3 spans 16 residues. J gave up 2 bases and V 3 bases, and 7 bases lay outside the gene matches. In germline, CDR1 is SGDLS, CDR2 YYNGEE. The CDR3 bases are TGTGCCAGCAGCGGGGGTCGGGGACAGGCCTACAATGAGCAGTTCTTC. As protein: CASSGGRGQAYNEQFF.